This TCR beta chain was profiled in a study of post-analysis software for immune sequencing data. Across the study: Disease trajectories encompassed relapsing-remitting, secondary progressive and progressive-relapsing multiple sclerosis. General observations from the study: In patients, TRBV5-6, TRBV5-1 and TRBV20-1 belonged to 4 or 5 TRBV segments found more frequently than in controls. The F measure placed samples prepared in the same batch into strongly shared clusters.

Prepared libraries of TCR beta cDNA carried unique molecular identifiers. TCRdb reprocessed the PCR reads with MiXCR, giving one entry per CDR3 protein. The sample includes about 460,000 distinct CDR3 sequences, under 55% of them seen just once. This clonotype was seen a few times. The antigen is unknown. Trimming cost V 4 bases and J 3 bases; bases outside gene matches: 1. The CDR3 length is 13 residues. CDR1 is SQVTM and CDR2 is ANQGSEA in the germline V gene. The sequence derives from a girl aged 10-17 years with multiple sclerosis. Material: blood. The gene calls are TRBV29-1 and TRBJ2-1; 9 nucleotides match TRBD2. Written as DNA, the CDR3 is TGCAGCGTTGCGACTAGCGGCTACAATGAGCAGTTCTTC. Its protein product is CSVATSGYNEQFF.